The rows below give T cell receptor beta chains drawn from one sample of a study of blood T cell repertoires in COVID-19. Libraries were prepared by immunoSEQ multiplex PCR; TCRdb keeps only in-frame clonotypes and omits some of them. The repertoire holds about 330,000 clones, with roughly 90% as singletons. Sequencing input: peripheral blood. These receptors were obtained from a young man who had recovered from COVID-19. Both conserved end residues are part of each CDR3. The order of the fields is D gene, V gene, CDR3 length, clone size, J gene, CDR3 DNA, CDR3 protein. The D gene is left open where the match is weak. Size values are once, few and many counts, or a class for expanded clones, and some rows have none.

d_call: TRBD1
v_call: TRBV12-5
cdr3_length: 14
clone_size: -
j_call: TRBJ1-5
cdr3_nt: TGTGCTAGTGGTGGACAGGGGGGTGGTCAGCCCCAGCATTTT
cdr3_aa: CASGGQGGGQPQHF

d_call: TRBD2
v_call: TRBV3-1/TRBV3-2
cdr3_length: 14
clone_size: few
j_call: TRBJ2-7
cdr3_nt: TGTGCCAGCAGCCAAACTAGCGGGACTTACGAGCAGTACTTC
cdr3_aa: CASSQTSGTYEQYF

d_call: TRBD1
v_call: TRBV27
cdr3_length: 15
clone_size: -
j_call: TRBJ1-6
cdr3_nt: TGTGCCAGCAGTTTTGGTGACAGGGAGGCGTCACCCCTCCACTTT
cdr3_aa: CASSFGDREASPLHF

d_call: TRBD2
v_call: TRBV6-2/TRBV6-3
cdr3_length: 17
clone_size: -
j_call: TRBJ2-1
cdr3_nt: TGTGCCAGCAGTTACACGCGGGGGGCCAATCAGTACAATGAGCAGTTCTTC
cdr3_aa: CASSYTRGANQYNEQFF

d_call: TRBD1
v_call: TRBV10-1
cdr3_length: 14
clone_size: -
j_call: TRBJ2-7
cdr3_nt: TGCGCCAGCATACCGGGACAGGGGGGTCACGAGCAGTACTTC
cdr3_aa: CASIPGQGGHEQYF

d_call: -
v_call: TRBV6-1
cdr3_length: 15
clone_size: -
j_call: TRBJ1-3
cdr3_nt: TGTGCCAGCAGTGAATCTAGGTTGCCCGGAAACACCATATATTTT
cdr3_aa: CASSESRLPGNTIYF

d_call: TRBD2
v_call: TRBV7-3
cdr3_length: 14
clone_size: few
j_call: TRBJ2-2
cdr3_nt: TGTGCCAGCAGCTTAGCGGGGGGCACCGGGGAGCTGTTTTTT
cdr3_aa: CASSLAGGTGELFF

d_call: -
v_call: TRBV7-8
cdr3_length: 16
clone_size: -
j_call: TRBJ2-2
cdr3_nt: TGTGCCAGCAGCACACGACAGGCGCAGGACACCGGGGAGCTGTTTTTT
cdr3_aa: CASSTRQAQDTGELFF

d_call: -
v_call: TRBV21-1
cdr3_length: 14
clone_size: -
j_call: TRBJ2-7
cdr3_nt: TGTGCCAGCAGCAACCGTGGACAGTCGTACGAGCAGTACTTC
cdr3_aa: CASSNRGQSYEQYF

d_call: TRBD1
v_call: TRBV6-6
cdr3_length: 14
clone_size: -
j_call: TRBJ1-5
cdr3_nt: TGTGCCAGCACCCTCGGGACAGTTAATCAGCCCCAGCATTTT
cdr3_aa: CASTLGTVNQPQHF

d_call: TRBD2
v_call: TRBV6-5
cdr3_length: 15
clone_size: -
j_call: TRBJ2-3
cdr3_nt: TGCACCCCAAATATGCTAGCGGGGGATGCAGATACGCAGTATTTT
cdr3_aa: CTPNMLAGDADTQYF

d_call: -
v_call: TRBV15
cdr3_length: 14
clone_size: -
j_call: TRBJ2-1
cdr3_nt: TGTGCCACCAGCAGAGTTCGGGCGAGGGATGAGCAGTTCTTC
cdr3_aa: CATSRVRARDEQFF

d_call: -
v_call: TRBV4-1
cdr3_length: 13
clone_size: -
j_call: TRBJ2-1
cdr3_nt: TGCGCCAGCAGCCAGGCCTCGTACAATGAGCAGTTCTTC
cdr3_aa: CASSQASYNEQFF

d_call: TRBD1
v_call: TRBV5-4
cdr3_length: 14
clone_size: -
j_call: TRBJ2-7
cdr3_nt: TGTGCCAGCAGCCCCTGGGACAGAAACTACGAGCAGTACTTC
cdr3_aa: CASSPWDRNYEQYF

d_call: TRBD1
v_call: TRBV14
cdr3_length: 16
clone_size: -
j_call: TRBJ2-1
cdr3_nt: TGTGCCAGCAGCCAAGAAGGGGGCCTCTCCCCTTTTGAGCAGTTCTTC
cdr3_aa: CASSQEGGLSPFEQFF

d_call: -
v_call: TRBV27
cdr3_length: 15
clone_size: -
j_call: TRBJ1-2
cdr3_nt: TGTGCCAGCAGTGACCCCGCACAGGCTGGGTATGGCTACACCTTC
cdr3_aa: CASSDPAQAGYGYTF

d_call: -
v_call: TRBV6-5
cdr3_length: 13
clone_size: -
j_call: TRBJ1-5
cdr3_nt: TGTGCCAGCAGTTACGTCGGGAATCAGCCCCAGCATTTT
cdr3_aa: CASSYVGNQPQHF

d_call: -
v_call: TRBV9
cdr3_length: 14
clone_size: -
j_call: TRBJ2-7
cdr3_nt: TGTGCCAGCAGCGTAGATGGCGGTACCTACGAGCAGTACTTC
cdr3_aa: CASSVDGGTYEQYF

d_call: -
v_call: TRBV6-5
cdr3_length: 14
clone_size: -
j_call: TRBJ2-7
cdr3_nt: TGTGCCAGCAGTTACCTGGGCCCAGCCTACGAGCAGTACTTC
cdr3_aa: CASSYLGPAYEQYF

d_call: -
v_call: TRBV27
cdr3_length: 18
clone_size: -
j_call: TRBJ1-2
cdr3_nt: TGTGCCAGCAGTTTATCGGGCTCGAATGGGGGGTGGGGCTATGGCTACACCTTC
cdr3_aa: CASSLSGSNGGWGYGYTF

d_call: -
v_call: TRBV11-2
cdr3_length: 14
clone_size: -
j_call: TRBJ1-3
cdr3_nt: TGTGCCAGCAGCTTAATCCGAGGTTTCGGCACCATATATTTT
cdr3_aa: CASSLIRGFGTIYF

d_call: -
v_call: TRBV6-1
cdr3_length: 19
clone_size: -
j_call: TRBJ1-4
cdr3_nt: TGTGCCAGCAGTGAAGAATGGTATTCGGGAGGTGCAACTAATGAAAAACTGTTTTTT
cdr3_aa: CASSEEWYSGGATNEKLFF

d_call: TRBD1
v_call: TRBV2
cdr3_length: 14
clone_size: -
j_call: TRBJ2-2
cdr3_nt: TGTGCCAGCATTGGACAGGGGATAAGCGGGGAGCTGTTTTTT
cdr3_aa: CASIGQGISGELFF

d_call: -
v_call: TRBV15
cdr3_length: 14
clone_size: -
j_call: TRBJ2-7
cdr3_nt: TGTGCCACCAGCTCAACAGGTATCTCCTACGAGCAGTACTTC
cdr3_aa: CATSSTGISYEQYF

d_call: -
v_call: TRBV7-3
cdr3_length: 16
clone_size: -
j_call: TRBJ2-3
cdr3_nt: TGTGCCAGCAGCTTAAATCCTGGAGTCTCTACAGATACGCAGTATTTT
cdr3_aa: CASSLNPGVSTDTQYF

d_call: TRBD1
v_call: TRBV7-9
cdr3_length: 15
clone_size: -
j_call: TRBJ2-7
cdr3_nt: TGTGCCAGCAGCTTAAGGGGACAGGGGACCTACGAGCAGTACTTC
cdr3_aa: CASSLRGQGTYEQYF

d_call: TRBD1
v_call: TRBV29-1
cdr3_length: 12
clone_size: -
j_call: TRBJ2-7
cdr3_nt: TGCAGCGTAGACCCGGGACAGAACGAGCAGTACTTC
cdr3_aa: CSVDPGQNEQYF

d_call: TRBD2
v_call: TRBV5-1
cdr3_length: 16
clone_size: -
j_call: TRBJ2-1
cdr3_nt: TGCGCCAGCAGCTTGGCCGGGACTAGCGGGGACAGGCGGCAGTTCTTC
cdr3_aa: CASSLAGTSGDRRQFF

d_call: -
v_call: TRBV27
cdr3_length: 15
clone_size: -
j_call: TRBJ1-1
cdr3_nt: TGTGCCAGCAGTTTATCCTACAGGGTCAACACTGAAGCTTTCTTT
cdr3_aa: CASSLSYRVNTEAFF

d_call: TRBD1
v_call: TRBV5-1
cdr3_length: 15
clone_size: -
j_call: TRBJ2-5
cdr3_nt: TGCGCCAGCAGCTTTAACAGGGGGGTACAAGAGACCCAGTACTTC
cdr3_aa: CASSFNRGVQETQYF

d_call: -
v_call: TRBV9
cdr3_length: 14
clone_size: -
j_call: TRBJ1-2
cdr3_nt: TGTGCCAGCAGCCTCCGGGGGGCCAACTATGGCTACACCTTC
cdr3_aa: CASSLRGANYGYTF

d_call: TRBD2
v_call: TRBV14
cdr3_length: 14
clone_size: once
j_call: TRBJ2-1
cdr3_nt: TGTGCCAGCAGCCCGGCGGGAGGCAAGCATGAGCAGTTCTTC
cdr3_aa: CASSPAGGKHEQFF

d_call: TRBD1
v_call: TRBV19
cdr3_length: 18
clone_size: once
j_call: TRBJ1-5
cdr3_nt: TGTGCCAGTAGTATAGATTCCGGGACAGGGATGGGAAATCAGCCCCAGCATTTT
cdr3_aa: CASSIDSGTGMGNQPQHF

d_call: -
v_call: TRBV19
cdr3_length: 14
clone_size: -
j_call: TRBJ2-1
cdr3_nt: TGTGCCAGTACCCCTAGGGGGAATTACAATGAGCAGTTCTTC
cdr3_aa: CASTPRGNYNEQFF

d_call: -
v_call: TRBV11-2
cdr3_length: 15
clone_size: once
j_call: TRBJ2-7
cdr3_nt: TGTGCCAGCAGCTTAGGAGAATCAGGGATTTACGAGCAGTACTTC
cdr3_aa: CASSLGESGIYEQYF

d_call: -
v_call: TRBV24-1
cdr3_length: 16
clone_size: -
j_call: TRBJ2-2
cdr3_nt: TGTGCCACCAGTGATTCTAGGACAGGGAGGGCCGGGGAGCTGTTTTTT
cdr3_aa: CATSDSRTGRAGELFF

d_call: TRBD1
v_call: TRBV18
cdr3_length: 13
clone_size: -
j_call: TRBJ1-1
cdr3_nt: TGTGCCAGCTCACCGATGGGACAGGCTGAAGCTTTCTTT
cdr3_aa: CASSPMGQAEAFF

d_call: -
v_call: TRBV12-3/TRBV12-4
cdr3_length: 13
clone_size: -
j_call: TRBJ2-7
cdr3_nt: TGTGCCAGCAGTCTTACCCGAGAGGACGAGCAGTACTTC
cdr3_aa: CASSLTREDEQYF

d_call: TRBD2
v_call: TRBV5-1
cdr3_length: 17
clone_size: -
j_call: TRBJ2-7
cdr3_nt: TGCGCCAGCAGCTTGTGGGGACTAGCGGGGAGCTCCTACGAGCAGTACTTC
cdr3_aa: CASSLWGLAGSSYEQYF

d_call: TRBD1
v_call: TRBV9
cdr3_length: 16
clone_size: -
j_call: TRBJ1-6
cdr3_nt: TGTGCCAGCAGCAACCAGGGGGCAGGGTCGAATTCACCCCTCCACTTT
cdr3_aa: CASSNQGAGSNSPLHF

d_call: TRBD2
v_call: TRBV19
cdr3_length: 16
clone_size: once
j_call: TRBJ2-1
cdr3_nt: TGTGCCAGTAGTATGACTAGCGGGAGTTGGGTCGATGAGCAGTTCTTC
cdr3_aa: CASSMTSGSWVDEQFF

d_call: -
v_call: TRBV6-5
cdr3_length: 14
clone_size: -
j_call: TRBJ1-1
cdr3_nt: TGTGCCAGCAGTTACAACAGGGTGAACACTGAAGCTTTCTTT
cdr3_aa: CASSYNRVNTEAFF

d_call: -
v_call: TRBV27
cdr3_length: 13
clone_size: -
j_call: TRBJ1-1
cdr3_nt: TGTGCCAGCATCACGGAAGGGGGCACTGAAGCTTTCTTT
cdr3_aa: CASITEGGTEAFF

d_call: -
v_call: TRBV15
cdr3_length: 15
clone_size: -
j_call: TRBJ1-4
cdr3_nt: TGTGCCACCAGCATTGATACAGGGTTCTCTGAAAAACTGTTTTTT
cdr3_aa: CATSIDTGFSEKLFF

d_call: TRBD2
v_call: TRBV7-2
cdr3_length: 16
clone_size: -
j_call: TRBJ2-1
cdr3_nt: TGTGCCAGCAGCCCCCGGGGACTACGCCCACCCGAGGAGCAGTTCTTC
cdr3_aa: CASSPRGLRPPEEQFF

d_call: -
v_call: TRBV27
cdr3_length: 16
clone_size: -
j_call: TRBJ2-1
cdr3_nt: TGTGCCAGCAGTCCCGTGACAGGTAGATCCTACAATGAGCAGTTCTTC
cdr3_aa: CASSPVTGRSYNEQFF

d_call: TRBD1
v_call: TRBV6-5
cdr3_length: 15
clone_size: -
j_call: TRBJ2-1
cdr3_nt: TGTGCCAGCAGTTACCTGGGACAGACCTACAATGAGCAGTTCTTC
cdr3_aa: CASSYLGQTYNEQFF

d_call: -
v_call: TRBV5-1
cdr3_length: 15
clone_size: -
j_call: TRBJ1-2
cdr3_nt: TGCGCCAGCAGCTTGGAACCGGGGGTGAACTATGGCTACACCTTC
cdr3_aa: CASSLEPGVNYGYTF

d_call: -
v_call: TRBV2
cdr3_length: 15
clone_size: -
j_call: TRBJ1-3
cdr3_nt: TGTGCCAGCAGTGTGGAGTTTTCCTCTGGAAACACCATATATTTT
cdr3_aa: CASSVEFSSGNTIYF

d_call: -
v_call: TRBV19
cdr3_length: 13
clone_size: -
j_call: TRBJ2-7
cdr3_nt: TGTGCCAGTAGTTCATCAATCTCCTACGAGCAGTACTTC
cdr3_aa: CASSSSISYEQYF

d_call: TRBD1
v_call: TRBV19
cdr3_length: 15
clone_size: -
j_call: TRBJ2-5
cdr3_nt: TGTGCCAGTAGCCCCACAGGGGTCATCCAAGAGACCCAGTACTTC
cdr3_aa: CASSPTGVIQETQYF

d_call: TRBD1
v_call: TRBV2
cdr3_length: 15
clone_size: -
j_call: TRBJ1-2
cdr3_nt: TGTGCCAGCAGTGAAGCCGACAGGGGGGACTATGGCTACACCTTC
cdr3_aa: CASSEADRGDYGYTF

d_call: -
v_call: TRBV6-2/TRBV6-3
cdr3_length: 17
clone_size: -
j_call: TRBJ2-3
cdr3_nt: TGTGCCAGCAGTTACCACCCCATGGCGGATCACACAGATACGCAGTATTTT
cdr3_aa: CASSYHPMADHTDTQYF

d_call: TRBD1
v_call: TRBV27
cdr3_length: 14
clone_size: -
j_call: TRBJ1-2
cdr3_nt: TGTGCCAGCAGTCCTGGGACAGGGACCAATGGCTACACCTTC
cdr3_aa: CASSPGTGTNGYTF